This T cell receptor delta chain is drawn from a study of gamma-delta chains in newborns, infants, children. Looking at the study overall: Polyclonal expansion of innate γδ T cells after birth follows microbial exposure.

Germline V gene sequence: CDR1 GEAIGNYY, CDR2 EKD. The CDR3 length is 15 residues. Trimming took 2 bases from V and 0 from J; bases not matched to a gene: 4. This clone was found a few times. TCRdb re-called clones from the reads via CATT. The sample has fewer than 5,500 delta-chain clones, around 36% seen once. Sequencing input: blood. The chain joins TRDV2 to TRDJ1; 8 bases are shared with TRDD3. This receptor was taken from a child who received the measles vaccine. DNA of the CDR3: TGTGCCTGTGACAGACTGGGGGTTCACACCGATAAACTCATCTTT. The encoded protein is CACDRLGVHTDKLIF.